This T cell receptor beta chain was captured in a study of identical twins. Findings and limits, study-wide: Weaker excess sharing between twins was seen in beta out-of-frame sequences. The study based its conclusions on cross-sectional statistical analysis and did not follow the same donors.

Every sampled donor was Caucasian and healthy. To note about this clonotype: The antigen is unknown.

V was pared by 0 bases and J by 5 bases, with 10 bases between. In germline, CDR1 is SGHAT, CDR2 FQNNGV. This CDR3 region has 14 residues. TCRdb reanalysed the 5' RACE reads using MiXCR and keeps one entry per CDR3 protein. The sample lists approximately 470,000 distinct CDR3 sequences; approximately 15% were seen once. This sample also belongs to another study, concerning yellow fever vaccine responses in identical twins.

The sample was CD4+ T cells sorted from blood. This sequence was found in a woman aged 18-29 years in good health. The chain is built from TRBV11-2 and TRBJ1-1; D gene uncertain. The CDR3 nucleotides read TGTGCCAGCAGCTTAGACGGACTACAAACTGAAGCTTTCTTT. Translating gives CASSLDGLQTEAFF.